The 11 T cell receptor beta chains listed next were all sequenced from one sample in a study of T cell responses to AZD1222 COVID-19 vaccine listed by TCRdb under 2021. To prepare the library, the immunoSEQ multiplex PCR assay was applied. The table was pulled from immuneACCESS by TCRdb, which kept in-frame rearrangements only. Such tables lose some clones; where checked, under half of the loss comes from unresolved V genes, and the rest has no known cause. The sample table holds 70,000 to 95,000 clones, of which about 93% were seen once. The top ten constitute more than 9% of the sample. This specimen's time point label, per the study, means: about 28 days (+/-7) after the second vaccine dose. The material sequenced was peripheral blood, taken 28 days after the second AZD1222 dose. The receptors here all came from an adult who received the AZD1222 COVID-19 vaccine.

The J gene is TRBJ1-3, the V gene TRBV30, with D perhaps TRBD1 (6 bases). The CDR3 is made up of 15 amino acids. CDR1 and CDR2 (germline): GTSNPN, SVGIG (reference sequence). V was shortened by 1 base and J by 0 bases, with 10 bases between the two germline ends. CDR3 nucleotides: TGTGCCTGGAGTGCGGACAGCCTCTCTGGAAACACCATATATTTT. This gives the protein CAWSADSLSGNTIYF.

This clone was seen just once. V and J are TRBV30 and TRBJ2-5, with no clear D. The germline V and J ends were trimmed by 2 bases and 4 bases, with 14 bases remaining between them. This CDR3 comprises 14 residues. The germline CDR1 and CDR2 sequences are GTSNPN and SVGIG (reference sequence). CDR3 in DNA: TGTGCCTGGAGTCGTATCCATCGAGGAGAGACCCAGTACTTC. This codes for CAWSRIHRGETQYF.

V usage is TRBV5-4 and J usage is TRBJ2-7; D is uncertain. Looked up from germline, CDR1 is SGHNT and CDR2 is YYREEE (reference sequence). The CDR3 contains 10 residues. Trimming took off 4 bases at V and 7 bases at J, with 6 bases between the two ends. CDR3 sequence: CASSPREQYF. The CDR3 DNA follows: TGTGCCAGCAGCCCCCGGGAGCAGTACTTC.

The chain carries TRBV7-6 and TRBJ2-7; the D gene is possibly TRBD1 (5 bases). V was shortened by 5 bases and J by 4 bases, with 9 bases between the two germline ends. Germline V gene data show CDR1 as SGHVS and CDR2 as FNYEAQ. The CDR3 length is 12 residues. CDR3 loop: CASSDQGYEQYF. CDR3 DNA sequence: TGTGCCAGCAGCGACCAGGGTTACGAGCAGTACTTC.

The CDR3 bases are TGTGCCAGCAGCTACGCCACAGGGGGCGAGACTGAAGCTTTCTTT. Its protein product is CASSYATGGETEAFF. The chain is built from TRBV5-5 and TRBJ1-1; 9 bases line up with TRBD1. Germline values: CDR1 SGHKS, CDR2 YYEKEE (reference sequence). This CDR3 spans 15 amino acids. V gave up 3 bases and J gave up 5 bases; unmatched junction bases: 8.

A few counts support this clone. This chain connects TRBV4-2 to TRBJ1-4; maybe TRBD1 (6 bases). The germline gives CDR1 LGHNA, CDR2 YNFKEQ. The CDR3 sequence is 17 residues long. V gave up 8 bases and J gave up 8 bases, with 27 bases separating them. The CDR3 region has the DNA TGTGCCAGCGGACTGCCTACCCAGGGCAGGGGAGGAGAAAAACTGTTTTTT. Translating gives CASGLPTQGRGGEKLFF.

As DNA, the CDR3 is TGTGCCAGCAGTGAATCCGTCGGGACAGGGGGTGAAAAACTGTTTTTT. Residues: CASSESVGTGGEKLFF. The rearrangement uses TRBV6-1 and TRBJ1-4, with 11 bases lining up with TRBD1. Unmatched junction bases numbered 6, after V lost 2 bases and J lost 7 bases. Per germline, CDR1 MNHNS and CDR2 SASEGT. The length of the CDR3 is 16 residues.

This clone has just one count. The rearrangement uses TRBV4-1 and TRBJ2-1, with D maybe TRBD1 (5 bases). CDR1 and CDR2 (germline): MGHRA, YSYEKL. Trimming pared 4 bases from V and 5 bases from J, leaving 15 bases between. This CDR3 has 15 amino acids. DNA for the CDR3: TGCGCCAGCAGCCTGGACATAGGGGCCCACAATGAGCAGTTCTTC. It encodes CASSLDIGAHNEQFF.

This clone has only one observation. CDR3 DNA sequence: TGTGCCAGCTCACCACCAGCCCTGTCTGAAGCTTTCTTT. Its translation: CASSPPALSEAFF. The genes are TRBV18 and TRBJ1-1; D gene ambiguous. The CDR3 covers 13 residues. CDR1 is KGHSH, CDR2 LQKENI, per germline. V dropped 0 bases and J dropped 6 bases, with 8 bases sitting between them.

This clone showed up just once. Different DNA sequences within this sample yield the same CDR3. The chain is built from TRBV19 and TRBJ1-6, with D perhaps matching TRBD1 (6 bases). This CDR3 has 14 residues. Germline V gene sequence: CDR1 LNHDA, CDR2 SQIVND (reference sequence). Trimming stripped 4 bases from V and 5 bases from J, with 9 bases between. CDR3 in amino acids: CASSTGQNNSPLHF. The DNA for the CDR3 is TGTGCCAGTAGTACCGGACAGAATAATTCACCCCTCCACTTT.

The chain links TRBV14 to TRBJ2-5, with TRBD2 identical over 12 bases. Germline V gene sequence: CDR1 SGHDN, CDR2 FVKESK. The CDR3 is made up of 15 amino acids. V lost 2 bases, J lost 5 bases, and 3 bases stayed unmatched. The CDR3 sequence is CASSQLAGGLETQYF. The CDR3 region has the DNA TGTGCCAGCAGCCAACTAGCGGGGGGGCTGGAGACCCAGTACTTC.